One T cell receptor (beta chain) is described in this entry. Sequenced by immunoSEQ multiplex PCR; TCRdb stores in-frame clones only, minus some. The repertoire consists of approximately 50,000 clones, with 85% to 90% occurring once and the leading ten covering around 20%. This specimen comes from a study of T cell responses to AZD1222 COVID-19 vaccine. Material: peripheral blood, obtained on day 0 of MenACWY control vaccination. The sequence came from an adult in good health.

CDR3: CASSLGGTSGTYEQYF. CDR3 bases: TGTGCCAGCAGCTTAGGCGGGACTAGCGGAACCTACGAGCAGTACTTC. The chain uses TRBV7-6 and TRBJ2-7; 11 bases are shared with TRBD2. The CDR3 covers 16 residues. After removal of 1 base from V and 2 bases from J, the junction contained 4 bases not matched to a gene. CDR1 SGHVS and CDR2 FNYEAQ come from the germline V gene.